The clone carrying this T cell receptor (beta chain) came up a few times. Its antigen is currently unknown. This could be a read error, since a much larger clone is one nucleotide away. Since the CDR3 does not end with the conserved phenylalanine or tryptophan, this likely comes from a read error. The record originates from a study of prognosis after radiotherapy for stage I lung cancer. V shed 3 bases and J shed 6 bases, with 11 bases lying between them. CDR3 length: 14 residues. Germline V gives CDR1 SGHTA, CDR2 FQGNSA. General study findings and limits: Lower values of Shannon entropy after stereotactic body radiation therapy were seen in patients who developed distant metastases.

Multiplex PCR, run in two rounds, amplified TCR beta CDR3 from genomic DNA. Primers specific to each TRBV and TRBJ gene were used in first-round PCR. From the multiplex PCR reads, TCRdb called clonotypes with MiXCR, one entry per CDR3 protein. This table has fewer than 30,000 distinct CDR3 sequences, 46% appearing once. This chain uses TRBV7-2 with TRBJ1-4; D gene ambiguous. The sample here was PBMCs, taken before or after stereotactic body radiation therapy (not recorded which). The clonotype originates from a donor of 50 years or more with non-small cell lung cancer. The CDR3 bases are TGTGCCAGCAGCTTCTTCGTAGCGGATGAAAAACTGTTTTCT. As protein: CASSFFVADEKLFS.